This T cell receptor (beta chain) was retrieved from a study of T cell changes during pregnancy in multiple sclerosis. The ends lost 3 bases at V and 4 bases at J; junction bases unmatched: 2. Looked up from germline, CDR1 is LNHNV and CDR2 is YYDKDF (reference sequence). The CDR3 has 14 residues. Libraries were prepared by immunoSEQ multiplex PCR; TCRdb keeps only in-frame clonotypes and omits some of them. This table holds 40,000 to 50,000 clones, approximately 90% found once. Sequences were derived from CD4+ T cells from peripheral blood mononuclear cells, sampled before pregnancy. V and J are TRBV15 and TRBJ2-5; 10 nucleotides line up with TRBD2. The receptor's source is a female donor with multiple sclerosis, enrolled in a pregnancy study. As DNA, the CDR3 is TGTGCCACCAGCAGGGGACTAGCGCCAGAGACCCAGTACTTC. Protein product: CATSRGLAPETQYF.